This entry is about one T cell receptor (beta chain). Antigen unknown. Trimming took off 5 bases at V and 8 bases at J, with 15 bases between the two ends. The CDR3 sequence is 13 residues long. Germline CDR1 SNHLY, CDR2 FYNNEI. These data originate in a study of cytomegalovirus exposure and HLA in healthy donors. Study outcomes and limitations: Data from an earlier analysis indicated that most TCR beta V segments were productive either about 90% or about 30% of the time. There were 164 TCR beta chains listed as cytomegalovirus-associated.

PCR amplification relied on 60 Vbeta primers (plus 13 Jbeta primers). The assay was immunoSEQ multiplex PCR, and TCRdb's table has in-frame clones only and misses some. This table holds some 89,000 clones, approximately 81% found once. The source is a woman between 35 and 50 years old in good health and CMV-seropositive. Sequences were obtained from PBMCs. The rearrangement joins TRBV2 to TRBJ1-2; D gene uncertain. CDR3 DNA: TGTGCCAGCAGTTCCACGCCCCTATGGGGCTACACCTTC. Translated: CASSSTPLWGYTF.